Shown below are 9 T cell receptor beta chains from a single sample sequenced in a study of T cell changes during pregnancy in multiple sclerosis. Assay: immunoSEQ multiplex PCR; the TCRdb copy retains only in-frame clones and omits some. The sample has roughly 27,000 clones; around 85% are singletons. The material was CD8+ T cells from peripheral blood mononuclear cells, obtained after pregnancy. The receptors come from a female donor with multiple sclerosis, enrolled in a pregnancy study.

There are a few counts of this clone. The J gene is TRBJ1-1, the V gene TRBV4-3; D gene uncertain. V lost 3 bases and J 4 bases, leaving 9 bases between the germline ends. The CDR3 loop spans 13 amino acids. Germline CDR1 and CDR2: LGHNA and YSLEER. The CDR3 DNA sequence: TGCGCCAGCAGCCATTCTCGGGGCACTGAAGCTTTCTTT. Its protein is CASSHSRGTEAFF.

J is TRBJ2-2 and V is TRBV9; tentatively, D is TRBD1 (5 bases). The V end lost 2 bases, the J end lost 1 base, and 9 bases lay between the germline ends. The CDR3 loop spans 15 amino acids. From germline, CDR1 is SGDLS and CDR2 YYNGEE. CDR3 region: CASSVDTQNTGELFF. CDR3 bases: TGTGCCAGCAGCGTGGACACTCAGAACACCGGGGAGCTGTTTTTT.

The CDR3 bases are TGTGCCACCCCGGGGACAGGGGGATATGGCTACACCTTC. It codes for CATPGTGGYGYTF. The genes are TRBV28 and TRBJ1-2; 11 nucleotides align to TRBD1. From germline, CDR1 is MDHEN and CDR2 SYDVKM. This CDR3 contains 13 residues. V shed 10 bases, J shed 5 bases, and the junction held 6 bases outside the gene matches.

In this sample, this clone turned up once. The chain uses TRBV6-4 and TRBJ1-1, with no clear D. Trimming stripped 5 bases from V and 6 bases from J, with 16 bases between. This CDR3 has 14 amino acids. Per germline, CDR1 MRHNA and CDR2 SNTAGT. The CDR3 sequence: CASSQMTGRAEAFF. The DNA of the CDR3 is TGTGCCAGCAGTCAAATGACGGGAAGGGCTGAAGCTTTCTTT.

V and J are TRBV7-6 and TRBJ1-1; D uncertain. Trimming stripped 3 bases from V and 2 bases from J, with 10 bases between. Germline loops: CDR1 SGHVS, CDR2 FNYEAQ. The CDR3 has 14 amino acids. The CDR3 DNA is TGTGCCAGCAGCTTGCGGGCGGACAACACTGAAGCTTTCTTT. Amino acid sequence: CASSLRADNTEAFF.

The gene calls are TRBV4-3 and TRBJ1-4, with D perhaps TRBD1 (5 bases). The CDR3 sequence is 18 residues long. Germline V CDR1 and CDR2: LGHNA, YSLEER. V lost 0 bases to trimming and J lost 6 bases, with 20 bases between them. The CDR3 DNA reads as TGCGCCAGCAGCCAAGATCTTCTTATAGGGGTTTTACATGAAAAACTGTTTTTT. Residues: CASSQDLLIGVLHEKLFF.

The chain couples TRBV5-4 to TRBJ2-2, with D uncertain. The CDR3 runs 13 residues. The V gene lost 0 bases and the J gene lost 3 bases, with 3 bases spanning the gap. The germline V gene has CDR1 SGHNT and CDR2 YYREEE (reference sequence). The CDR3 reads CASSLDYTGELFF. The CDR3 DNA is TGTGCCAGCAGCTTGGACTACACCGGGGAGCTGTTTTTT.

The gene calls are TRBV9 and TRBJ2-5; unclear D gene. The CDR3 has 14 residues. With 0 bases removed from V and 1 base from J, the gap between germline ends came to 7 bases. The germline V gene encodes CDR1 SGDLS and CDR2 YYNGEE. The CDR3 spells CASSVGNGQETQYF. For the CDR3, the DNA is TGTGCCAGCAGCGTAGGAAACGGCCAAGAGACCCAGTACTTC.

The DNA for the CDR3 is TGTGCCATCAGTGAGCGTAGGGCTAGCGGGGGCCCCTCACGGTACCAAGAGACCCAGTACTTC. Protein: CAISERRASGGPSRYQETQYF. V usage is TRBV10-3 and J usage is TRBJ2-5; 10 bases map to TRBD2. CDR3 length: 21 residues. The V gene end was trimmed by 2 bases and the J gene end by 0 bases; junction bases not matched to a gene: 18. Germline loops: CDR1 ENHRY, CDR2 SYGVKD.